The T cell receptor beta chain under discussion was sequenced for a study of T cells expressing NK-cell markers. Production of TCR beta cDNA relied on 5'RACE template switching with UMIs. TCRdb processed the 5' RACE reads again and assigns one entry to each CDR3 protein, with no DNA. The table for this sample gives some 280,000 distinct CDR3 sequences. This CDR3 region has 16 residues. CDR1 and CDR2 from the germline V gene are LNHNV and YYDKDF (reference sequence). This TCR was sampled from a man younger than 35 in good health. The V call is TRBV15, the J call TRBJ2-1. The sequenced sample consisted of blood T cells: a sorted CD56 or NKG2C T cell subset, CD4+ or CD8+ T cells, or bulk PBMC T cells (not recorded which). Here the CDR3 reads CATSRRTGRSYNEQFF.